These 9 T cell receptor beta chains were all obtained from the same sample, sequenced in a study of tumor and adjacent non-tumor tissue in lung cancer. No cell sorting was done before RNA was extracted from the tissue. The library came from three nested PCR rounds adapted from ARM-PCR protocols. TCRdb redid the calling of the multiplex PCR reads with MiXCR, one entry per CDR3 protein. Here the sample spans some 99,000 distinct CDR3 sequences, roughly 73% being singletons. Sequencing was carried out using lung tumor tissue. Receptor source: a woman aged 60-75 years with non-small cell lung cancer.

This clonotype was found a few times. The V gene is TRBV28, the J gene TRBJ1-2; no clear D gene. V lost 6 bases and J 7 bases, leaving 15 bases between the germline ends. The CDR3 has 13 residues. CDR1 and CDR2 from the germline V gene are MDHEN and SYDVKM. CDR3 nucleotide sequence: TGTGCCAGCAGCCCCGTAGATGTTGGTGGCTACACCTTC. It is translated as CASSPVDVGGYTF.

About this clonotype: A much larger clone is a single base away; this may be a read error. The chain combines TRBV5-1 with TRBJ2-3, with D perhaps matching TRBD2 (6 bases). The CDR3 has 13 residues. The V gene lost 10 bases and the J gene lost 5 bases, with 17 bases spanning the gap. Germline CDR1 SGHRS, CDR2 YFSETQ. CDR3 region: CACGSGSVDTQYF. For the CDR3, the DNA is TGCGCCTGCGGATCCGGGAGCGTAGATACGCAGTATTTT. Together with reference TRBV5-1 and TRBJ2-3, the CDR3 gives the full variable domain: KAGVTQTPRYLIKTRGQQVTLSCSPISGHRSVSWYQQTPGQGLQFLFEYFSETQRNKGNFPGRFSGRQFSNSRSEMNVSTLELGDSALYLCACGSGSVDTQYFGPGTRLTVL.

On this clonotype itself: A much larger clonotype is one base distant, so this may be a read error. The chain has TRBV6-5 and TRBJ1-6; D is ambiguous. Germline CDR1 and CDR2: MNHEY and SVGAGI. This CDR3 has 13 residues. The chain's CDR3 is CTSSSSYNSPLHF. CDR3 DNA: TGTACCAGCAGTTCCAGCTATAATTCACCCCTCCACTTT.

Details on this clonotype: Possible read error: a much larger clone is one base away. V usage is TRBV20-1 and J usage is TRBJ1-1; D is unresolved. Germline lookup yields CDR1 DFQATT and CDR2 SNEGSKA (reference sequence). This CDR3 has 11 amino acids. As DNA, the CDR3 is TGCAGTGCTAGAGATTTATATGAAGCTTCCTTT. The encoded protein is CSARDLYEASF.

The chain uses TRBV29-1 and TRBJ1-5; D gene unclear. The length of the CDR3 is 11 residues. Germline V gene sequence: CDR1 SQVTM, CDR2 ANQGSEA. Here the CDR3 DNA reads TGCGGCATTGAAGACGAGTGGACCCAGCATTTT. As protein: CGIEDEWTQHF. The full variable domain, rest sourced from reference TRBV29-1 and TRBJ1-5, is SAVISQKPSRDICQRGTSLTIQCQVDSQVTMMFWYRQQPGQSLTLIATANQGSEATYESGFVIDKFPISRPNLTFSTLTVSNMSPEDSSIYLCGIEDEWTQHFGDGTRLSIL.

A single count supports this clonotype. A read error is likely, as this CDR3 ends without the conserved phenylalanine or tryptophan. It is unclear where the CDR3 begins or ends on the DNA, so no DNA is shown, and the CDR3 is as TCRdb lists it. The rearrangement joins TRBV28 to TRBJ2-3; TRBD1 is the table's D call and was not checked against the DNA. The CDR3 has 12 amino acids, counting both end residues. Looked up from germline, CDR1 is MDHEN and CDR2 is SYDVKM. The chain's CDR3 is CASSEGQDQVYV.

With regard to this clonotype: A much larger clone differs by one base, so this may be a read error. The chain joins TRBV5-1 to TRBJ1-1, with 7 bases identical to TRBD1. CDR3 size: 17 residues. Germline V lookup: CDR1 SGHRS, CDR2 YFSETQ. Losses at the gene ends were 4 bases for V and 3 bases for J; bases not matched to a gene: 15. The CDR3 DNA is TGCGCCAGCAGCCTGATTCGGGACAGCCAAATGGACACTGAAGCTTTCTTT. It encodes CASSLIRDSQMDTEAFF. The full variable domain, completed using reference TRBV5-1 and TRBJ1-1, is KAGVTQTPRYLIKTRGQQVTLSCSPISGHRSVSWYQQTPGQGLQFLFEYFSETQRNKGNFPGRFSGRQFSNSRSEMNVSTLELGDSALYLCASSLIRDSQMDTEAFFGQGTRLTVV.

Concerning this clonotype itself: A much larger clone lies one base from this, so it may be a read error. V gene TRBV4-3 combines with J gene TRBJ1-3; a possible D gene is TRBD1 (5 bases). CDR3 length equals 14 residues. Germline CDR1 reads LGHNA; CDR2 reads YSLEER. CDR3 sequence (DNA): TGCGCCAGCAGCCAGCAGGGTCGGAGAAACACCATATGTTTT. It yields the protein CASSQQGRRNTICF.

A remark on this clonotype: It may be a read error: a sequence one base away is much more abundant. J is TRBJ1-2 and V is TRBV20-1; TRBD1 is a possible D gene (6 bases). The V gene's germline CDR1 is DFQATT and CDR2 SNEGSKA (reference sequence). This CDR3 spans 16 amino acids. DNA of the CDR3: TGCTGTGCTAGAGATGCGCGGGCAGGGGATAGGGGTGGCTACACCTTC. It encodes CCARDARAGDRGGYTF.